The sequence of this T cell receptor beta chain was determined in a study of T-cell memory formation after mild COVID-19. TCRdb recomputed calls from the 5' RACE reads with MiXCR, one row per CDR3 protein. In the table there are hundreds of thousands of distinct CDR3 sequences, less than 25% of which are singletons. Study-level findings and limits: A second wave of clones peaked on day 37, and their SARS-CoV-2 specificity went unconfirmed. A subset of responding clones appeared in pre-infection memory, suggesting cross-reactive memory joined. A balance of CD4 and CD8 characterized clones contracting day 15 to 85, whereas later expanders leaned CD4+.

Germline V gene sequence: CDR1 PRHDT, CDR2 FYEKMQ (reference sequence). The V gene lost 7 bases and the J gene lost 0 bases, with 10 bases spanning the gap. The CDR3 has 13 amino acids. There are a few counts of this clonotype. As yet, its antigen is unknown. The sample was PBMCs or a T cell subset sorted from them (not recorded which). The chain uses TRBV13 and TRBJ2-7; D could derive from TRBD1 or TRBD2 (6 bases each). This receptor was taken from an adult woman who had mild COVID-19 (a few samples of this study predate the infection). Cell type and time point are not known. The CDR3 DNA sequence: TGTGCCAGCAATCGGGGGCACTCCTACGAGCAGTACTTC. Translation gives CASNRGHSYEQYF.